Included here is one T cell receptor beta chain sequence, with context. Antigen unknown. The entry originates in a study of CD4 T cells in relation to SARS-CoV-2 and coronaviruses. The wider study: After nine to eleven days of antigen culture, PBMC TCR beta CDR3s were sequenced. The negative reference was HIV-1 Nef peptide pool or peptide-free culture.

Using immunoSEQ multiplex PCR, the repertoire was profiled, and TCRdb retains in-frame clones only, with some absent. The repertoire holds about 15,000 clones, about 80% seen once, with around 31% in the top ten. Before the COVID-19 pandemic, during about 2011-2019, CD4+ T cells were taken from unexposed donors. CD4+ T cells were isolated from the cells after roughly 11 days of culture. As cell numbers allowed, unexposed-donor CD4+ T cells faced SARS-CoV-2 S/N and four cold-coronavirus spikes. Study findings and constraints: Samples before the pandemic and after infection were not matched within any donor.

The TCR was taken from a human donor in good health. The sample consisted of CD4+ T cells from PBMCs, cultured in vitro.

The CDR3 coding sequence is TGTGCCAGCAGTTTGCAAGGCGATCAGCCCCAGCATTTT. It encodes CASSLQGDQPQHF. J is TRBJ1-5 and V is TRBV12-3 or TRBV12-4, with no clear D. The V gene lost 3 bases and the J gene lost 5 bases, with 8 bases spanning the gap. The CDR3 spans 13 residues.